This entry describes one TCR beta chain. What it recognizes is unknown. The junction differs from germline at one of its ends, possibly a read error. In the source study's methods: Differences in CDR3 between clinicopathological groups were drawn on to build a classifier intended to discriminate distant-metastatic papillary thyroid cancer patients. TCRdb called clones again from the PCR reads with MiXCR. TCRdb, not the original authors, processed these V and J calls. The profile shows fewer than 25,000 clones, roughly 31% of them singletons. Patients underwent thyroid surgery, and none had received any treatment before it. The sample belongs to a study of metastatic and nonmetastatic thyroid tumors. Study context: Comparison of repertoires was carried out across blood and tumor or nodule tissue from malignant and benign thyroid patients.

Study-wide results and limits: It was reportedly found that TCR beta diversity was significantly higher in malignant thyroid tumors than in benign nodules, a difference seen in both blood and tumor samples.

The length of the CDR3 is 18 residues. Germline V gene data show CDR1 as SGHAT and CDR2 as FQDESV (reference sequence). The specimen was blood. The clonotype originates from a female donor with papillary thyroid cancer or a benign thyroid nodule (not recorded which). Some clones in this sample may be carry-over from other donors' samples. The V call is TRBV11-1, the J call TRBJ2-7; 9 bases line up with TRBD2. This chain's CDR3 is CASILVDSGRSLSYEQYF. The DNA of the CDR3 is TGTGCCAGCATCTTAGTTGACAGCGGGAGGTCCCTCTCCTACGAGCAGTACTTC.